This TCR gamma chain was sequenced in a study of intestinal T cells in coeliac disease. V was pared by 1 base and J by 1 base, with 7 bases of the junction left unmatched. The CDR3 is 15 residues long. Per germline, CDR1 EGSNGY and CDR2 YDSYNSKV. This clone showed up just a few times. Its antigen is as yet unknown. Each case's genomic DNA was extracted from ten roughly 5-µm formalin-fixed paraffin-embedded scrolls. LymphoTrack primers amplified TRG sequences from around 210 ng of biopsy DNA. TCRdb repeated clone calling on the multiplex PCR reads with CATT. In the table there are 1,900 or so gamma-chain clones, 40% to 55% of which are singletons. The study, taken as a whole, reports: TRD kmer-based clustering correctly classified all 20 or so biopsies in training, with reported leave-one-out accuracy of roughly 90%.

The source of this sequence is a human donor with celiac disease. The sample comprised a duodenal biopsy. V usage is TRGV2 and J usage is TRGJ1 or TRGJ2. CDR3 nucleotide sequence: TGTGCCACCTGGGACGGAGAGGATAATTATTATAAGAAACTCTTT. It codes for CATWDGEDNYYKKLF.